A selection of T cell receptor beta chains follows, all from one sample in a study of OX40 agonist ivuxolimab in advanced cancers. Only in-frame clones appear in the TCRdb table, and some are missing; sequencing was by immunoSEQ multiplex PCR. The table includes some 9,000 clones, roughly nine tenths detected once. The sample here was CD4+ or CD8+ T cells sorted from blood, taken in a trial of the OX40 agonist ivuxolimab. The source of these receptors is an adult with an advanced solid tumor such as melanoma, head and neck, liver or kidney cancer. CDR3s include the opening cysteine and the closing phenylalanine or tryptophan.

cdr3_aa: CASNQGWPGQQETQYF
v_call: TRBV27
j_call: TRBJ2-5

cdr3_aa: CASREGSGELFF
v_call: TRBV6-1
j_call: TRBJ2-2

cdr3_aa: CASSRDREADTIYF
v_call: TRBV28
j_call: TRBJ1-3

cdr3_aa: CASRPGTSGSNEQFF
v_call: TRBV6-5
j_call: TRBJ2-1

cdr3_aa: CASSLGTQGPGGTDTQYF
v_call: TRBV11-3
j_call: TRBJ2-3

cdr3_aa: CASSSLALGAFF
v_call: TRBV5-8
j_call: TRBJ1-1

cdr3_aa: CASSEHNEQFF
v_call: TRBV7-9
j_call: TRBJ2-1

cdr3_aa: CASSPVAGGPGQETQYF
v_call: TRBV7-9
j_call: TRBJ2-5

cdr3_aa: CASSSRSEGQPQHF
v_call: TRBV7-8
j_call: TRBJ1-5

cdr3_aa: CASSSSGGRYIQYF
v_call: TRBV7-9
j_call: TRBJ2-4

cdr3_aa: CASSLAGRGPNSPLHF
v_call: TRBV5-1
j_call: TRBJ1-6

cdr3_aa: CASSTGDYEQYF
v_call: TRBV7-9
j_call: TRBJ2-7

cdr3_aa: CASSYPGTLGYGYTF
v_call: TRBV6-5
j_call: TRBJ1-2

cdr3_aa: CASTPAGGEQYF
v_call: TRBV5-1
j_call: TRBJ2-7

cdr3_aa: CATWRGTVAYEQYF
v_call: TRBV27
j_call: TRBJ2-7

cdr3_aa: CASSLGGIYGYTF
v_call: TRBV27
j_call: TRBJ1-2

cdr3_aa: CASSQGLIYGYTF
v_call: TRBV7-2
j_call: TRBJ1-2

cdr3_aa: CASTNSRARNEKLFF
v_call: TRBV27
j_call: TRBJ1-4

cdr3_aa: CASKRGGQGPGNTIYF
v_call: TRBV27
j_call: TRBJ1-3

cdr3_aa: CASSPVMGPSNQPQHF
v_call: TRBV7-6
j_call: TRBJ1-5

cdr3_aa: CASSPSGGYEAFF
v_call: TRBV7-8
j_call: TRBJ1-1

cdr3_aa: CASTPMGVNEQFF
v_call: TRBV6-5
j_call: TRBJ2-1

cdr3_aa: CASSQPGTDANTGELFF
v_call: TRBV14
j_call: TRBJ2-2

cdr3_aa: CAWSDSYNEQFF
v_call: TRBV30
j_call: TRBJ2-1

cdr3_aa: CASSLVHYEQYF
v_call: TRBV5-1
j_call: TRBJ2-7

cdr3_aa: CASSSGQGLGNSPLHF
v_call: TRBV28
j_call: TRBJ1-6

cdr3_aa: CASSEAYEIYEQYF
v_call: TRBV2
j_call: TRBJ2-7

cdr3_aa: CASSLDVDGHEQFF
v_call: TRBV7-9
j_call: TRBJ2-1